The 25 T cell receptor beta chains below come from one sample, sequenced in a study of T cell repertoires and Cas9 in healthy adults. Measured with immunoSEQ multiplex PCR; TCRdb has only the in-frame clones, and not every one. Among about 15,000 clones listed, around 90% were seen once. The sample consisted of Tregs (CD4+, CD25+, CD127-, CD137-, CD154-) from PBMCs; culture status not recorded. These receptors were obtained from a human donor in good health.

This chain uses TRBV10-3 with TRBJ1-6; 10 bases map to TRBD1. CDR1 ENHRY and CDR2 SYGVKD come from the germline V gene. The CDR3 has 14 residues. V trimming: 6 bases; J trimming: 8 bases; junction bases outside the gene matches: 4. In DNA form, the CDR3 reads TGTGCCATCAGCCGACAGGGGGCCGATTCACCCCTCCACTTT. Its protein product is CAISRQGADSPLHF.

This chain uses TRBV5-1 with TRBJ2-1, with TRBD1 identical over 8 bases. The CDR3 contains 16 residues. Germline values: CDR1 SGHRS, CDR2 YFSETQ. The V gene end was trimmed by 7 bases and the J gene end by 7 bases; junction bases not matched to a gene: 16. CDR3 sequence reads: CASGLVGQGLGNEQFF. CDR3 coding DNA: TGCGCCAGCGGGCTAGTTGGACAGGGATTGGGAAATGAGCAGTTCTTC. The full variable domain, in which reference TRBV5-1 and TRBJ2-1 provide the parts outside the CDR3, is KAGVTQTPRYLIKTRGQQVTLSCSPISGHRSVSWYQQTPGQGLQFLFEYFSETQRNKGNFPGRFSGRQFSNSRSEMNVSTLELGDSALYLCASGLVGQGLGNEQFFGPGTRLTVL.

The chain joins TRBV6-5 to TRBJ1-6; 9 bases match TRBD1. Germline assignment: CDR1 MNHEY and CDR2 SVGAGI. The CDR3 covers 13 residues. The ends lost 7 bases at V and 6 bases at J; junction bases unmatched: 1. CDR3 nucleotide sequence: TGTGCCAGCAACAGGGGGCGTAATTCACCCCTCCACTTT. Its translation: CASNRGRNSPLHF.

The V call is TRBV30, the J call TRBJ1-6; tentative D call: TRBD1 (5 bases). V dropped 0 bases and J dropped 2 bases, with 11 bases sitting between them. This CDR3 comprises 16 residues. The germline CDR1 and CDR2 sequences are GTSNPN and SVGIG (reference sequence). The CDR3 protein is CAWSVEGSPYNSPLHF. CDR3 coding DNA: TGTGCCTGGAGTGTTGAGGGGAGTCCCTATAATTCACCCCTCCACTTT.

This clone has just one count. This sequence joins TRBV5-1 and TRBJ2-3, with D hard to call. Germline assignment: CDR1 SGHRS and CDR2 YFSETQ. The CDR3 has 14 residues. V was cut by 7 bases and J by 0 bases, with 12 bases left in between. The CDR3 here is CASRDEPSTDTQYF. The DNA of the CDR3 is TGCGCCAGCCGCGACGAGCCTAGCACAGATACGCAGTATTTT.

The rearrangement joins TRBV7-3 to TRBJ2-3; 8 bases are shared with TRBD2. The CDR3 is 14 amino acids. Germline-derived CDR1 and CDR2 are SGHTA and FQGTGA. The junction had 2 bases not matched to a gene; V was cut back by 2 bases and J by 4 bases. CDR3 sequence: CASSLDGGADTQYF. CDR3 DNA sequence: TGTGCCAGCAGCTTAGACGGGGGGGCAGATACGCAGTATTTT.

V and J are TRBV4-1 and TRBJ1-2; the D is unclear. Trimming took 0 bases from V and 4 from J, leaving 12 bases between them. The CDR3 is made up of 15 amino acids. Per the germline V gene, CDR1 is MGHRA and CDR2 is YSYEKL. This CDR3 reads CASSQDFSRAYGYTF. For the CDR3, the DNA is TGCGCCAGCAGCCAAGACTTCTCAAGGGCCTATGGCTACACCTTC.

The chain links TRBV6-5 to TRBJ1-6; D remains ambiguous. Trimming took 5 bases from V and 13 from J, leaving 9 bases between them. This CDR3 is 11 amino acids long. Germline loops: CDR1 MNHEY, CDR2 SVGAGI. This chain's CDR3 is CASSRDGPLHF. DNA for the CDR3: TGTGCCAGCAGTCGTGACGGGCCCCTCCACTTT.

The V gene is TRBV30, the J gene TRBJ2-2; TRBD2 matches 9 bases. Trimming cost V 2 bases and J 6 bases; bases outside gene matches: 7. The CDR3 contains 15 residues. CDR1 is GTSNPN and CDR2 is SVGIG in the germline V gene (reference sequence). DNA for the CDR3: TGTGCCTGGAGTCAAGGGCAGCGGGGGGCCGGGGAGCTGTTTTTT. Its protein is CAWSQGQRGAGELFF.

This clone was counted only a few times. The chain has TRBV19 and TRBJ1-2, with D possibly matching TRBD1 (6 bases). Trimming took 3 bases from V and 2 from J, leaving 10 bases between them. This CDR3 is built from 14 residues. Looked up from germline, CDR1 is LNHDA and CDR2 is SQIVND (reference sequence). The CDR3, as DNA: TGTGCCAGTAGTATTGGACAGCTGAACTATGGCTACACCTTC. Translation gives CASSIGQLNYGYTF.

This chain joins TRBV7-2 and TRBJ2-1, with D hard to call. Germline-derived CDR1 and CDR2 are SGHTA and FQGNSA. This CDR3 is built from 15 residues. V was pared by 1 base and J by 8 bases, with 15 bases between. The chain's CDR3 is CASSLGEVASDEQFF. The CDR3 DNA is TGTGCCAGCAGCTTAGGAGAGGTCGCATCCGATGAGCAGTTCTTC.

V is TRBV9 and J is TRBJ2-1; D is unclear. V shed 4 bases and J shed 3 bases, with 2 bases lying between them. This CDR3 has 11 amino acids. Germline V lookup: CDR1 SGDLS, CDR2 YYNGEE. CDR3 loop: CASSFYNEQFF. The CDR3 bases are TGTGCCAGCAGCTTCTACAATGAGCAGTTCTTC.

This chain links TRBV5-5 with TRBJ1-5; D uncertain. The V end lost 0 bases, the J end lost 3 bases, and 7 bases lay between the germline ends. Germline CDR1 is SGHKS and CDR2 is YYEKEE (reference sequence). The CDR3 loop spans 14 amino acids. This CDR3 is CASSLGRINQPQHF. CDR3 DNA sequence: TGTGCCAGCAGCTTGGGAAGAATCAATCAGCCCCAGCATTTT.

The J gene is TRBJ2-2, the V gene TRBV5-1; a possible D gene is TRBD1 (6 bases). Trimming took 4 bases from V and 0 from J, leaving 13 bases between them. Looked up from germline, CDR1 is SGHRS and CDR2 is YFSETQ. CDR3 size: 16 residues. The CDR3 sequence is CASSRRQVANTGELFF. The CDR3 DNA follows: TGCGCCAGCAGCAGGCGACAGGTAGCGAACACCGGGGAGCTGTTTTTT.

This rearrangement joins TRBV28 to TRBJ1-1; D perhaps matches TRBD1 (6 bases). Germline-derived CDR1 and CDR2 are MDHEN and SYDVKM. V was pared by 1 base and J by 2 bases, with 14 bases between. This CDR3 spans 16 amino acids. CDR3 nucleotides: TGTGCCAGCAGTTTATTCGGCACAGGGACAAACACTGAAGCTTTCTTT. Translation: CASSLFGTGTNTEAFF.

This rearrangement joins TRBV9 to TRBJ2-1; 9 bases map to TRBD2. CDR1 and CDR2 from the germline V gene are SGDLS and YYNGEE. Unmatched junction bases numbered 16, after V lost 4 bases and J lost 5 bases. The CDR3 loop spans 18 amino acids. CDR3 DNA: TGTGCCAGCAGCCTAGCCGATTTTAGGGCGGGGGGGCACAATGAGCAGTTCTTC. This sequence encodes CASSLADFRAGGHNEQFF.

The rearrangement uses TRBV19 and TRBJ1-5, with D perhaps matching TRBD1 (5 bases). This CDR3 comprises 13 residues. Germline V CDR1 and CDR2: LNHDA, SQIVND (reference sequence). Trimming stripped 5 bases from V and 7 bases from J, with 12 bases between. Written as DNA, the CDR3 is TGTGCCAGTAGTGGGGGTTGGGGACAGCCCCAGCATTTT. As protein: CASSGGWGQPQHF.

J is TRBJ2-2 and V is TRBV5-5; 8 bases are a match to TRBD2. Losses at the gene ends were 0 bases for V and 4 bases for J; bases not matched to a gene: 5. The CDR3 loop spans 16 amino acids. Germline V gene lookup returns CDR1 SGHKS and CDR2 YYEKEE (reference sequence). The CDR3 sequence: CASSLEAGAVTGELFF. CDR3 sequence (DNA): TGTGCCAGCAGCTTGGAAGCGGGGGCCGTCACCGGGGAGCTGTTTTTT.

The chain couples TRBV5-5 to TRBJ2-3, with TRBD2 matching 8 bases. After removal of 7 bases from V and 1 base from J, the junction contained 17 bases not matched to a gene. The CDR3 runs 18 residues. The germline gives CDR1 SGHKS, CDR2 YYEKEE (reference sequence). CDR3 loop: CASLFFRLGSGGTDTQYF. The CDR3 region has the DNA TGTGCCAGCTTGTTCTTTCGTCTTGGTAGCGGGGGCACAGATACGCAGTATTTT.

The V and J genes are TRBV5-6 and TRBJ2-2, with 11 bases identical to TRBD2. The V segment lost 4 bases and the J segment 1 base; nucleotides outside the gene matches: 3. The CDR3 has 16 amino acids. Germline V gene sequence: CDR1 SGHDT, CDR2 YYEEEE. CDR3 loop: CASSGTSGGNTGELFF. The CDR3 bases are TGTGCCAGCAGCGGAACTAGCGGGGGGAACACCGGGGAGCTGTTTTTT.

The CDR3 protein is CASSPGGGYGYTF. In DNA form, the CDR3 reads TGTGCCAGCAGCCCAGGGGGGGGGTATGGCTACACCTTC. The chain joins TRBV7-2 to TRBJ1-2, with TRBD1 identical over 7 bases. The trim removed 5 bases at V and 5 bases at J, leaving 5 bases unmatched. The CDR3 consists of 13 residues. CDR1 is SGHTA and CDR2 is FQGNSA in the germline V gene. The whole variable domain, remainder taken from reference TRBV7-2 and TRBJ1-2, is GAGVSQSPSNKVTEKGKDVELRCDPISGHTALYWYRQSLGQGLEFLIYFQGNSAPDKSGLPSDRFSAERTGGSVSTLTIQRTQQEDSAVYLCASSPGGGYGYTFGSGTRLTVV.

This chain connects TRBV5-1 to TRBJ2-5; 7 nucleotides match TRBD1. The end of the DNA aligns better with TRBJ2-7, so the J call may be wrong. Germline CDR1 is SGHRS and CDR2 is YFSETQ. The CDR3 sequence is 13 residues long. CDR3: CASSLGGGYEQYF. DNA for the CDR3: TGCGCCAGCAGCCTAGGGGGCGGGTACGAGCAGTACTTC.

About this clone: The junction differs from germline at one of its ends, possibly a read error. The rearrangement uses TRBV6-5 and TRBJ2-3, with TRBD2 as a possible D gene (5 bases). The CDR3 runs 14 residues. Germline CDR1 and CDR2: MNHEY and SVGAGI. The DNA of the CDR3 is TGTGCCAGCAGTTACTTAATTCGTGGAGGCAACCTTGTCTTT. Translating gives CASSYLIRGGNLVF.

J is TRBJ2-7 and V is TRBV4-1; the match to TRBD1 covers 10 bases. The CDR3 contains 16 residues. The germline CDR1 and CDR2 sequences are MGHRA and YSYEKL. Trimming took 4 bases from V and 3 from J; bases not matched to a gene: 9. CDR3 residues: CASSLQGTGEGYEQYF. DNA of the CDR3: TGCGCCAGCAGCCTTCAAGGGACAGGGGAGGGCTACGAGCAGTACTTC.

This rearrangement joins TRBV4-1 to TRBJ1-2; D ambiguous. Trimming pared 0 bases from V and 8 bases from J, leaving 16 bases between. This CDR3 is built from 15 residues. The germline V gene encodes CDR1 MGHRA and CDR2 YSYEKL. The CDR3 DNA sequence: TGCGCCAGCAGCCAAGATAGAGTAAGGGTTAGCGGCTACACCTTC. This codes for CASSQDRVRVSGYTF.